The rows below give T cell receptor beta chains drawn from one sample of a study of CD8 T cells in ankylosing spondylitis. TCRdb re-derived calls from the 5' RACE reads in MiXCR, one entry per CDR3 protein. The profile shows 300,000 to 400,000 distinct CDR3 sequences, 20% to 25% of them singletons. Material: blood, either unsorted or a sorted T cell fraction (not recorded which). The source of these receptors is a male donor with ankylosing spondylitis. CDR3s include the opening cysteine and the closing phenylalanine or tryptophan. The order of the fields is J gene, D gene, clone size, V gene, CDR3 protein, CDR3 DNA. A D gene is named only where the DNA matches it firmly. The listing skips clone size in some rows; elsewhere it reads once, few, many or a size class.

>TRBJ2-1|TRBD2|few|TRBV20-1
CSARSPSGRGKNEQFF
TGCAGTGCTAGATCCCCTAGCGGGAGAGGGAAAAATGAGCAGTTCTTC
>TRBJ2-3|.|.|TRBV5-6
CASSLYLVRSTQYF
TGTGCCAGCAGCTTGTATCTAGTAAGGAGTACGCAGTATTTT
>TRBJ2-3|TRBD2|few|TRBV7-3
CASSSSGRASSTDTQYF
TGTGCCAGCAGCTCTAGCGGGAGGGCTTCGAGCACAGATACGCAGTATTTT
>TRBJ2-3|.|many|TRBV18
CASSPTGFTDTQYF
TGTGCCAGCTCACCAACAGGATTCACAGATACGCAGTATTTT
>TRBJ2-1|.|few|TRBV4-1
CASSQGGGGLAEYNEQFF
TGCGCCAGCAGCCAAGGAGGTGGGGGGCTAGCGGAGTACAATGAGCAGTTCTTC
>TRBJ1-2|.|few|TRBV6-2/TRBV6-3
CASSIPGRNYGYTF
TGTGCCAGCAGTATCCCGGGACGCAACTATGGCTACACCTTC
>TRBJ1-5|.|.|TRBV20-1
CSARVTVQGPQHF
TGCAGTGCTAGAGTCACCGTACAAGGGCCCCAGCATTTT
>TRBJ2-7|.|.|TRBV5-1
CASSFTAAYSSYEQYF
TGCGCCAGCAGCTTCACGGCGGCCTACAGCTCCTACGAGCAGTACTTC
>TRBJ2-5|TRBD2|few|TRBV20-1
CSAHGGETQYF
TGCAGTGCTCACGGGGGGGAGACCCAGTACTTC
>TRBJ1-1|.|many|TRBV12-3/TRBV12-4
CASSSHGGFGAFF
TGTGCCAGCAGTTCGCACGGGGGGTTCGGGGCTTTCTTT
>TRBJ2-3|TRBD2|.|TRBV4-2
CASSQVLAGGSDTQYF
TGTGCCAGCAGCCAGGTTCTAGCGGGAGGGTCAGATACGCAGTATTTT
>TRBJ1-2|.|few|TRBV6-6
CASSYGTGGYTF
TGTGCCAGCAGTTACGGAACGGGGGGCTACACCTTC
>TRBJ2-1|TRBD1|.|TRBV7-9
CASRIILGQDEQFF
TGTGCCAGCAGAATAATCCTAGGACAGGATGAGCAGTTCTTC
>TRBJ2-5|.|few|TRBV27
CASRAGTSAETQYF
TGTGCCAGCAGGGCTGGGACATCCGCAGAGACCCAGTACTTC
>TRBJ1-4|TRBD1|.|TRBV12-5
CASGLYRDRGRIDHEKLFF
TGTGCTAGTGGTTTGTACCGGGACAGGGGTCGTATTGATCATGAAAAACTGTTTTTT
>TRBJ2-1|.|.|TRBV7-8
CASRQSGSNYNEQFF
TGTGCCAGCAGACAGAGCGGGTCCAACTACAATGAGCAGTTCTTC
>TRBJ2-7|TRBD2|.|TRBV6-5
CASSYGAGGLTYEQYF
TGTGCCAGCAGTTACGGGGCGGGAGGTCTAACCTACGAGCAGTACTTC
>TRBJ2-7|TRBD1|.|TRBV7-6
CASSAHGTGRDGQYF
TGTGCCAGCAGCGCCCACGGGACAGGGAGGGACGGGCAGTACTTC
>TRBJ1-4|.|.|TRBV6-5
CASSYGLTGVREKLFF
TGTGCCAGCAGTTATGGGTTGACAGGCGTAAGAGAAAAACTGTTTTTT
>TRBJ2-7|TRBD1|.|TRBV9
CASSARPGQVIYEQYF
TGTGCCAGCAGCGCTCGACCTGGACAGGTGATCTACGAGCAGTACTTC
>TRBJ2-5|.|.|TRBV29-1
CSVGVGTQYF
TGCAGCGTTGGGGTCGGGACCCAGTACTTC
>TRBJ1-2|TRBD1|.|TRBV12-3/TRBV12-4
CASSPSGGWGGYTF
TGTGCCAGCAGCCCGTCAGGGGGCTGGGGCGGCTACACCTTC
>TRBJ1-2|.|.|TRBV29-1
CSAREQERGYGYTF
TGCAGCGCTAGGGAGCAGGAGCGTGGCTATGGCTACACCTTC
>TRBJ1-1|.|few|TRBV29-1
CSVEVGGANTEAFF
TGCAGCGTTGAAGTGGGGGGGGCGAACACTGAAGCTTTCTTT
>TRBJ2-1|TRBD2|.|TRBV6-5
CASRRESEFF
TGTGCCAGCAGGCGGGAGAGTGAGTTCTTC
>TRBJ2-3|.|few|TRBV7-3
CASSLQGSADTQYF
TGTGCCAGCAGCTTACAGGGAAGCGCAGATACGCAGTATTTT
>TRBJ2-5|TRBD2|.|TRBV20-1
CSASEPSGIETQYF
TGCAGTGCTAGTGAGCCTAGCGGGATTGAGACCCAGTACTTC
>TRBJ2-2|TRBD1|.|TRBV5-1
CASSLQGAPAGELFF
TGCGCCAGCAGCTTACAGGGGGCGCCGGCCGGGGAGCTGTTTTTT
>TRBJ2-1|.|.|TRBV20-1
CSARSGVAGSYNEQFF
TGCAGTGCTAGGTCCGGGGTGGCGGGATCGTACAATGAGCAGTTCTTC
>TRBJ2-1|.|few|TRBV9
CASSFTGRRSYNEQFF
TGTGCCAGCAGCTTCACGGGACGCCGCTCCTACAATGAGCAGTTCTTC
>TRBJ2-3|TRBD2|many|TRBV28
CASSPSGTSTDTQYF
TGTGCCAGCTCCCCCAGCGGGACTAGCACAGATACGCAGTATTTT
>TRBJ2-1|.|.|TRBV4-1
CASSHGSYYNEQFF
TGCGCCAGCAGCCACGGGAGTTACTACAATGAGCAGTTCTTC
>TRBJ2-6|TRBD1|few|TRBV7-2
CASSQGVPGANVLTF
TGTGCCAGCAGCCAGGGGGTTCCCGGGGCCAACGTCCTGACTTTC
>TRBJ2-7|.|.|TRBV7-8
CASSPRAHLYEQYF
TGTGCCAGCAGCCCCCGGGCCCATCTATACGAGCAGTACTTC
>TRBJ2-1|.|.|TRBV20-1
CSARDDRGHYNEQFF
TGCAGTGCTAGAGACGATAGGGGCCACTACAATGAGCAGTTCTTC
>TRBJ1-3|.|once|TRBV5-1
CASSLGSGSGNTIYF
TGCGCCAGCAGCTTGGGTTCAGGGTCTGGAAACACCATATATTTT
>TRBJ2-1|TRBD2|.|TRBV28
CASSLIAGYNEQFF
TGTGCCAGCAGTTTAATAGCGGGGTACAATGAGCAGTTCTTC
>TRBJ1-5|TRBD1|.|TRBV28
CASRDGTGVDNQPQHF
TGTGCCAGCAGAGACGGGACAGGAGTCGACAATCAGCCCCAGCATTTT
>TRBJ2-2|.|few|TRBV3-1
CASSRAGELFF
TGTGCCAGCAGCAGGGCCGGGGAGCTGTTTTTT
>TRBJ2-1|TRBD2|few|TRBV11-3
CASSLRLAGLNEQFF
TGTGCCAGCAGCTTACGACTAGCGGGATTGAATGAGCAGTTCTTC
>TRBJ2-7|TRBD2|.|TRBV3-1
CASSRGLAVAYEQYF
TGTGCCAGCAGCCGGGGACTAGCGGTCGCCTACGAGCAGTACTTC